The sequence of this TCR beta chain was determined in a study of regulatory T cells in long-lasting Graves disease. Time point reported: persistent/refractory GD, antithyroid drugs over 5 years with positive TRAb. Researchers made the TCR library from RNA that was extracted from PBMCs. V lost 11 bases to trimming and J lost 8 bases, with 15 bases between them. The CDR3 sequence is 11 residues long. CDR1 is SGHTA and CDR2 is FQGNSA in the germline V gene. Relying on iRepertoire HTBI primers and Arm-PCR of CDR3 regions, the team built TCR beta libraries. Each CDR3 protein gets one entry after TCRdb re-called the multiplex PCR reads with MiXCR. This table has a few hundred thousand distinct CDR3 sequences, approximately 25% appearing once.

The source of this sequence is a woman between 40 and 55 years old with Graves disease. This chain connects TRBV7-2 to TRBJ1-2; D unclear. Sample: peripheral blood mononuclear cells (PBMCs), taken when the disease was refractory, from a patient treated with antithyroid drugs. The CDR3 bases are TGTGCCGCATCCACCCCGGGCGGCTACACCTTC. It codes for CAASTPGGYTF.